This T cell receptor beta chain was found in a study of tumor-infiltrating lymphocytes in primary liver carcinoma. A few counts support this clonotype. From germline, CDR1 is ENHRY and CDR2 SYGVKD. CDR3 length equals 17 residues. V lost 9 bases to trimming and J lost 4 bases; unmatched junction nucleotides: 20. Blood RNA came from unsorted whole blood; germline DNA was also extracted. The authors made TCR beta cDNA from roughly 480 ng total RNA with a constant-region primer. Libraries of TCR beta came from three nested multiplex PCR rounds with slightly modified ARM-PCR. With TRBV1-TRBV30 forward primers and a C-beta reverse primer, the first two PCR rounds were run for roughly 10 cycles each. Via MiXCR, TCRdb re-called the multiplex PCR reads, giving one row per CDR3 protein. The sample holds 310,000 or so distinct CDR3 sequences, 45% to 70% seen once.

This TCR came from a woman between 25 and 40 years old with primary liver carcinoma and hepatitis B virus infection. Sequenced: peripheral blood. The J gene is TRBJ2-7, the V gene TRBV10-3; 8 bases are shared with TRBD2. CDR3 nucleotides: TGTGCCATTAGGAAGGGAACCACAGCGGGAGCTCCGTACGAGCAGTACTTC. It encodes CAIRKGTTAGAPYEQYF.